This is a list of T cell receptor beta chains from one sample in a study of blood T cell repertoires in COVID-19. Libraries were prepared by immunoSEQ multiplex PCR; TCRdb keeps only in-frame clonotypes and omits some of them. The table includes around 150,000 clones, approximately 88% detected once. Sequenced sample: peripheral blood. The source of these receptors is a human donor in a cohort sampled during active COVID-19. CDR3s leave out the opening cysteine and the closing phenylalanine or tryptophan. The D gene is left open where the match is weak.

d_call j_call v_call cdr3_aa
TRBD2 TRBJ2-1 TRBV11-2 ASSRSGLAGTFPYNEQF
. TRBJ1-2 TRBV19 ASSNRVGYGYT
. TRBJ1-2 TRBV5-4 ASSSQGYGYT
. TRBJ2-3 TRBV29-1 SVRQGRTDTQY
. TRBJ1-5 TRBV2 ASSPGLNQPQH
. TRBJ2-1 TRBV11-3 ASSLEHRSSYNEQF
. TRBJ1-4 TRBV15 ATRMGGSNEKLF
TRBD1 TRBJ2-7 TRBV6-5 ASSSGGPYEQY
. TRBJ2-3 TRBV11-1 ASSPRERRSTDTQY
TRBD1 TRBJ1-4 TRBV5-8 ASNRDRGRNEKLF
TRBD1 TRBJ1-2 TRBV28 ASSFGGQGGQGYT
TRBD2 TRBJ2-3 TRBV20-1 SASGRLAGEFIDTQY
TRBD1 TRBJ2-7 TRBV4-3 ASSPDRDHSYEQY
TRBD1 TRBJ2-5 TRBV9 ASSVEDRVWETQY
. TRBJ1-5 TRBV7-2 ASSLEGKLNQPQH
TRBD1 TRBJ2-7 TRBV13 ASSFRQGSTDEQY
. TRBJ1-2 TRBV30 AWDVFAGVTGYT
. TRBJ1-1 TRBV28 ASSLPNYRTYRNTEAF
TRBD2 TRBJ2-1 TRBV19 ASRTAGGAHNEQF
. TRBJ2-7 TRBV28 ASMDPGQSYEQY
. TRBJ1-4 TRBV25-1 ASSEYLTGRANEKLF
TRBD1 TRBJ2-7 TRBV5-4 ASSPGTGYSYEQY
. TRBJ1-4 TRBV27 ASSGSRAEKLF
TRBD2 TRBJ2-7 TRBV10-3 AISTGLAGVSEQY
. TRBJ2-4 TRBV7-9 ASSGLAKNIQY
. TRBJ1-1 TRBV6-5 ASSSSRVGHTEAF
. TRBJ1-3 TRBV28 ASSFSTGNTIY
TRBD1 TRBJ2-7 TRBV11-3 ASSYTDYRDRGFYEQY
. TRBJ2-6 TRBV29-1 SVEPQTGANVLT
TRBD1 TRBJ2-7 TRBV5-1 ASSLAGQGTYEQY
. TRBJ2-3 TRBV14 ASSTRTSYGTDTQY
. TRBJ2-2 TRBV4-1 ASSQDRGLGELF
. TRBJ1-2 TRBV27 ASSSVGGNYGYT
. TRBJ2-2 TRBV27 ASSLGVGGTGELF
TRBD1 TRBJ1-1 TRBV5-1 ASSQGGNTEAF
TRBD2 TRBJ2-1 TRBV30 AWSPPGERGPPFAYNEQF
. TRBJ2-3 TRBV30 AWSVVSMTDTQY
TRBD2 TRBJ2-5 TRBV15 ATSGRLAGDQETQY
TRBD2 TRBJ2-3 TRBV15 ATSKLAGATDTQY
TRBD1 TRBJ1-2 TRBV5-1 ASSLPGTEVRGYT
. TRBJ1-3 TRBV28 ASSPHLRGSGNTIY
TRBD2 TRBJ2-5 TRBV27 ASSATGTSKETQY
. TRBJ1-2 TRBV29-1 SVRGGGDSYGYT
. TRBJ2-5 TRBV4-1 ASSLSGGALQETQY
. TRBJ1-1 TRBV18 ASSGTLNTEAF
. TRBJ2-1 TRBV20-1 SATSGAVQF
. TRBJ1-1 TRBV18 ASSPHRDGLSEAF
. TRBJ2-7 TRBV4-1 ASSQEGQNYEQY
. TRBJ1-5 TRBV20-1 SASRGVRVQPQH
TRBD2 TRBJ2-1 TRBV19 ASSKQGLAGGHEQF
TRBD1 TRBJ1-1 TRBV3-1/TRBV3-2 ASSATGRAF
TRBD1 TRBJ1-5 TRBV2 ASTPDRGRGNQPQH
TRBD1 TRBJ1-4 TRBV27 ASSLGTGAEKLF
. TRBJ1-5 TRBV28 ASSSLDGLGVARQPQH
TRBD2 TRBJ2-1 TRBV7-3 ASSLLAGDVVYNEQF